Shown below are 2 T cell receptor beta chains from a single sample sequenced in a study of shared clonotypes between healthy human individuals. Generated by immunoSEQ multiplex PCR, the TCRdb table keeps only in-frame clones and is missing some. Of over 800,000 clones listed, approximately 92% are singletons. CD8 cells regarded as naive lacked CD45RO, were positively chosen for CCR7, and omitted terminally differentiated effector memory CD45RA+ cells. The sequenced material came from naive CD8+ T cells sorted from blood. These receptors were taken from a man aged 25-45 years in good health.

The gene calls are TRBV14 and TRBJ2-7, with D perhaps TRBD2 (5 bases). Trimming took 1 base from V and 4 from J, leaving 8 bases between them. This CDR3 contains 13 residues. Per the germline V gene, CDR1 is SGHDN and CDR2 is FVKESK. The CDR3 is CASSQVGEYEQYF. The CDR3 DNA reads TGTGCCAGCAGCCAAGTCGGGGAATACGAGCAGTACTTC.

Remarks on this clone: In the same sample, other DNA sequences code for this CDR3. The genes are TRBV9 and TRBJ2-1, with D perhaps matching TRBD1 or TRBD2 (5 bases each). V gave up 3 bases and J gave up 1 base, with 5 bases separating them. The length of the CDR3 is 13 residues. From germline, CDR1 is SGDLS and CDR2 YYNGEE. For the CDR3, the DNA is TGTGCCAGCAGCGGGGGGTCCTACAATGAGCAGTTCTTC. Residues: CASSGGSYNEQFF. Complete variable domain (other parts from reference TRBV9 and TRBJ2-1): DSGVTQTPKHLITATGQRVTLRCSPRSGDLSVYWYQQSLDQGLQFLIQYYNGEERAKGNILERFSAQQFPDLHSELNLSSLELGDSALYFCASSGGSYNEQFFGPGTRLTVL.